This T cell receptor beta chain was sequenced in a study of T-cell reconstitution after alpha-beta-depleted transplantation in children. The CDR3 totals 18 residues. Unique molecular identifiers tagged the TCRbeta library. One entry per CDR3 protein, called by TCRdb with MiXCR from the PCR reads. This repertoire shows more than 400,000 distinct CDR3 sequences, approximately 10% found once; its top ten account for around 13%. The gene calls are TRBV21-1 and TRBJ2-5; the DNA was not used to check the table's D call, TRBD2. TRBV21-1 is given as a pseudogene. The clonotype originates from a female patient between 2 and 15 years old who had a stem cell transplant for aplastic anemia, so the T cells may come from the graft donor. The starting material was PBMCs, mostly from graft donor cells, obtained 180 days after TCRalphabeta/CD19-depleted stem cell transplant. CDR3 in DNA: TGTGCCAGCAGCCAAACATGTAGATTAGGTGCGGGTGGCCCGACCCAGTGCTTC. Translated: CASSQTCRLGAGGPTQCF.